This T cell receptor (beta chain) originates from a study of blood T cell repertoires in COVID-19. Study as a whole: Some COVID-19 samples were acute and others convalescent; all came from the United States, Italy and Spain. Sources were T cells, B-cell-depleted T cells, or PBMCs; the material itself was cDNA or gDNA.

Seattle's cohort entered during active infection and was followed longitudinally. CDR1 is KGHSH, CDR2 LQKENI, per germline. V lost 4 bases and J lost 6, with 6 bases in between. The CDR3 totals 12 residues. As originally analysed: Nucleated cell counts were estimated from reference gene primer amplification. The method was immunoSEQ multiplex PCR; TCRdb's version includes in-frame clones alone and lacks a portion of them. That table is the source of V, J and clone size, and D and trimming were worked out from the DNA. The data show 150,000 to 200,000 clones, 81% seen once. Sequencing was performed on peripheral blood. The receptor was derived from a woman between 35 and 50 years old with COVID-19, enrolled during active disease. The rearrangement links TRBV18 to TRBJ1-4, with unresolved D. CDR3 sequence: CASSHGDEKLFF. The CDR3, as DNA: TGTGCCAGCTCACACGGTGATGAAAAACTGTTTTTT.